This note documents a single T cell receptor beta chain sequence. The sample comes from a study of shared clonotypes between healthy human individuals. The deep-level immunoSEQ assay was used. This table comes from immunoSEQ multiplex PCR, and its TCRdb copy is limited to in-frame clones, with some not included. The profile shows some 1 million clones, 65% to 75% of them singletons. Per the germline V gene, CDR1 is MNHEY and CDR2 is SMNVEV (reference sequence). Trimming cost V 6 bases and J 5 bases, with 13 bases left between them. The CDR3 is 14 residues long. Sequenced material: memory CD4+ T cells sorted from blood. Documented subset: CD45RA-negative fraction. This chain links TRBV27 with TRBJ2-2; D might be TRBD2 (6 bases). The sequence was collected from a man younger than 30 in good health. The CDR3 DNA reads TGTGCCAGCAGCTCGGGAGTCCCAACCGGGGAGCTGTTTTTT. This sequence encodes CASSSGVPTGELFF.